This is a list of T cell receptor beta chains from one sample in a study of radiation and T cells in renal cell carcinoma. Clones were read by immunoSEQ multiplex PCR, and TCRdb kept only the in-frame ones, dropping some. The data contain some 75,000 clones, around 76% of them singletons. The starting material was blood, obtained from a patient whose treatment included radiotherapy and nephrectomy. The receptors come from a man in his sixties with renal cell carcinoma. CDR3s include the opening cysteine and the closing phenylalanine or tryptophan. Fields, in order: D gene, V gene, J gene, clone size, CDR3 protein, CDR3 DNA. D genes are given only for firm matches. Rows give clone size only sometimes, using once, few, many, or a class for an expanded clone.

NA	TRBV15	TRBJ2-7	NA	CATSREGNRAGYEQYF	TGTGCCACCAGCAGAGAAGGGAACAGGGCCGGCTACGAGCAGTACTTC
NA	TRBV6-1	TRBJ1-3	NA	CAIQHSLLSGNTIYF	TGTGCCATTCAACACAGTCTCCTATCTGGAAACACCATATATTTT
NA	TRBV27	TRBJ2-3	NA	CASSPTAYDTQYF	TGTGCCAGCAGTCCCACAGCTTACGATACGCAGTATTTT
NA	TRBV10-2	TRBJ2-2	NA	CASSEILGRGRVDTGELFF	TGCGCCAGCAGTGAGATCCTCGGGAGGGGGCGGGTGGACACCGGGGAGCTGTTTTTT
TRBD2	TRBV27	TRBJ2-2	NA	CASRLQTSGANTGELFF	TGTGCCAGCAGACTACAGACTAGCGGGGCCAACACCGGGGAGCTGTTTTTT
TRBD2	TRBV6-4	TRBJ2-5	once	CASSDRLAGQYQETQYF	TGTGCCAGCAGTGACCGGCTAGCGGGCCAGTACCAAGAGACCCAGTACTTC
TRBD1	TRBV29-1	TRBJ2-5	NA	CSWGTGKETQYF	TGCAGCTGGGGGACAGGGAAGGAGACCCAGTACTTC
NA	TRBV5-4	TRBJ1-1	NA	CASSLPGASRNTEAFF	TGTGCCAGCAGCCTCCCGGGGGCCTCCCGGAACACTGAAGCTTTCTTT
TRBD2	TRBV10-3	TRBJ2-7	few	CAILSREGYEQYF	TGTGCCATCTTATCTCGGGAGGGGTACGAGCAGTACTTC
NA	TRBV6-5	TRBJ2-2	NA	CASSPGPANTGELFF	TGTGCCAGCAGCCCGGGACCGGCGAACACCGGGGAGCTGTTTTTT
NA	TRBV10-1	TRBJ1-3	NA	CASSLQGSGNTIYF	TGCGCCAGCAGTCTACAGGGTTCTGGAAACACCATATATTTT
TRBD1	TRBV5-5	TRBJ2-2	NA	CASSLTSLPGQEISTGELFF	TGTGCCAGCAGCTTAACTTCACTCCCGGGACAGGAAATATCCACCGGGGAGCTGTTTTTT
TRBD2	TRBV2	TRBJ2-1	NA	CASTPGGRYNEQFF	TGTGCCAGCACACCGGGAGGGCGATACAATGAGCAGTTCTTC
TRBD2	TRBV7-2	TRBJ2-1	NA	CASSSSGLAGQQFF	TGTGCCAGCAGCTCTTCAGGACTAGCGGGACAGCAGTTCTTC
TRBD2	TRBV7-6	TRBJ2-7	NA	CASSLVASGTYEQYF	TGTGCCAGCAGCTTAGTAGCTAGCGGTACCTACGAGCAGTACTTC
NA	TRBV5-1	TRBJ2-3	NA	CASSLGTSTDTQYF	TGCGCCAGCAGCTTGGGAACTTCCACAGATACGCAGTATTTT
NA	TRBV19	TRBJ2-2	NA	CASSVGSLTGELFF	TGTGCCAGTTCCGTGGGGTCCCTCACCGGGGAGCTGTTTTTT
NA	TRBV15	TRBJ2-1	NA	CATSSRDFYNEQFF	TGTGCCACCAGCAGCCGGGACTTTTACAATGAGCAGTTCTTC
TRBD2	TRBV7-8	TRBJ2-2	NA	CASSLAPPGLAGASGELFF	TGTGCCAGCAGCTTAGCTCCACCGGGACTAGCGGGAGCGAGCGGGGAGCTGTTTTTT
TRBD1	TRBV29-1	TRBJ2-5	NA	CSVAQGQAQETQYF	TGCAGCGTTGCCCAAGGACAGGCGCAAGAGACCCAGTACTTC
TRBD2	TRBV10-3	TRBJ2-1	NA	CAISAGTSDYNEQFF	TGTGCCATCAGTGCCGGGACTAGCGACTACAATGAGCAGTTCTTC
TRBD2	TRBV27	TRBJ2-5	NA	CASSLAGGSETQYF	TGTGCCAGCAGTCTAGCGGGAGGTTCGGAGACCCAGTACTTC
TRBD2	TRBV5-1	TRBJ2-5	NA	CASRGGGRETQYF	TGCGCCAGCCGCGGGGGGGGACGAGAGACCCAGTACTTC
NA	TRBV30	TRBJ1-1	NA	CAWRTGLLNTEAFF	TGTGCCTGGAGGACGGGACTTTTGAACACTGAAGCTTTCTTT
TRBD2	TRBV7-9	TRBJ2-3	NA	CASTRGGPDTQYF	TGTGCCAGCACCCGGGGAGGGCCAGATACGCAGTATTTT
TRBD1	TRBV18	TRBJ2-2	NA	CASSVRTGSNTGELFF	TGTGCCAGCTCAGTTAGGACAGGCTCCAACACCGGGGAGCTGTTTTTT